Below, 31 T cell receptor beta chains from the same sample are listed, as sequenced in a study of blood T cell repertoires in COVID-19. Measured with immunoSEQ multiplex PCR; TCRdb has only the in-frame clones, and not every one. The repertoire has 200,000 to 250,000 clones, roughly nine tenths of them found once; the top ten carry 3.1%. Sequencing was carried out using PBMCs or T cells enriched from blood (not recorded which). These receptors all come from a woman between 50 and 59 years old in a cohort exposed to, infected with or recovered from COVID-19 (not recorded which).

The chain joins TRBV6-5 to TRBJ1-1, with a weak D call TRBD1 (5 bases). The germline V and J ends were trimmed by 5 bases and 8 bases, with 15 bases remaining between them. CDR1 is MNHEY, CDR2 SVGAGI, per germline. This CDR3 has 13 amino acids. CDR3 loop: CASSRGGGDEAFF. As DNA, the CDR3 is TGTGCCAGCAGTCGCGGGGGAGGGGACGAAGCTTTCTTT.

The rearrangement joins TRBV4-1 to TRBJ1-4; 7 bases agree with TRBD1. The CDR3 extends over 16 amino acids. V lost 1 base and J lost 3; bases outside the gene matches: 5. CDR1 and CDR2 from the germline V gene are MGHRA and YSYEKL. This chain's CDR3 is CASSQAPGQPNEKLFF. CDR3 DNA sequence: TGCGCCAGCAGCCAAGCCCCGGGACAGCCTAATGAAAAACTGTTTTTT.

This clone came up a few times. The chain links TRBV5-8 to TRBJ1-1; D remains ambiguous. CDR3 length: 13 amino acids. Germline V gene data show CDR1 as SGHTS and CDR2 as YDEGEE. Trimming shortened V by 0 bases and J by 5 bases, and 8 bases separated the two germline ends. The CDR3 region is CASSLERVTEAFF. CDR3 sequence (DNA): TGTGCCAGCAGCTTGGAGAGGGTGACTGAAGCTTTCTTT.

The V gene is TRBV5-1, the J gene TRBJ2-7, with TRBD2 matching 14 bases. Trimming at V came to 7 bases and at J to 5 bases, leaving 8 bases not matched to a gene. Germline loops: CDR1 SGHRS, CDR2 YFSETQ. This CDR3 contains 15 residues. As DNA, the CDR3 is TGCGCCAGCTCGGGACTAGCGGGGGTCGTCCACGAGCAGTACTTC. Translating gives CASSGLAGVVHEQYF.

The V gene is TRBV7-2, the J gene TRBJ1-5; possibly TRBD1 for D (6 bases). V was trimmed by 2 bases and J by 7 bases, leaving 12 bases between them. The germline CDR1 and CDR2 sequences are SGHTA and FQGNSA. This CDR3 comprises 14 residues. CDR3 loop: CASSLFRTDQPQHF. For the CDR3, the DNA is TGTGCCAGCAGCTTATTCAGGACAGACCAGCCCCAGCATTTT.

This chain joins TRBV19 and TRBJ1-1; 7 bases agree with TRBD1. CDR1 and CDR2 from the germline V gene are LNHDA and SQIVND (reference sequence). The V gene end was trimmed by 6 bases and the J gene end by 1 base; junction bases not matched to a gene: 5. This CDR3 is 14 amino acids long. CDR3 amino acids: CASSKTGENTEAFF. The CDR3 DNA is TGTGCCAGTAGCAAAACAGGGGAGAACACTGAAGCTTTCTTT.

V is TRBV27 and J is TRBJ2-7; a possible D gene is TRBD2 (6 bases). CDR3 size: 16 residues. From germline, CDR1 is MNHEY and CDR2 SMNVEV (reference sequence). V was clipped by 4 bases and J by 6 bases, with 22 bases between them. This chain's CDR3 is CASSWGDGSKTGEQYF. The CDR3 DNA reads TGTGCCAGCAGTTGGGGGGACGGGAGTAAGACCGGCGAGCAGTACTTC.

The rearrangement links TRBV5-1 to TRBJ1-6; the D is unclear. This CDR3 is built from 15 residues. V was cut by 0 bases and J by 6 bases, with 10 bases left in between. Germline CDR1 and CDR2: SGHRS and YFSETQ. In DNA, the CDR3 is TGCGCCAGCAGCTTGGGCTCAGCGAGTAATTCACCCCTCCACTTT. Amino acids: CASSLGSASNSPLHF.

CDR3 nucleotides: TGTGCCAGCAGGCCTCTAGCGGCTCCGGCGGATGAGCAGTTCTTC. This encodes CASRPLAAPADEQFF. The gene calls are TRBV6-5 and TRBJ2-1, with 7 bases lining up with TRBD2. The CDR3 length is 15 residues. The germline V gene encodes CDR1 MNHEY and CDR2 SVGAGI. J lost 8 bases, V lost 6 bases, and 13 bases had no gene match.

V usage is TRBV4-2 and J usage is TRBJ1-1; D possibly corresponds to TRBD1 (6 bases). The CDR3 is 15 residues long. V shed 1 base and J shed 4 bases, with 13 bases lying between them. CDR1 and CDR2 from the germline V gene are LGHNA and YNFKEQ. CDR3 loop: CASSQARGRATEAFF. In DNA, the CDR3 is TGTGCCAGCAGCCAAGCGAGGGGGAGGGCCACTGAAGCTTTCTTT.

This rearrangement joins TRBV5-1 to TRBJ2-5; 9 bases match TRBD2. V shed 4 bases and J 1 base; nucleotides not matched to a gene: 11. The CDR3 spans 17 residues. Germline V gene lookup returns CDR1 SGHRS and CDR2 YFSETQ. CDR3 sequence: CASSTAGGRNLQETQYF. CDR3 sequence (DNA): TGCGCCAGCAGCACGGCGGGGGGGCGGAACCTCCAAGAGACCCAGTACTTC.

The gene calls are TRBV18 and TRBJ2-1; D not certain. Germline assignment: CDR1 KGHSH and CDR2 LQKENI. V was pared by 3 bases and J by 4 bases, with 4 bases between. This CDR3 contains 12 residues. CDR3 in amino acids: CASSPQYNEQFF. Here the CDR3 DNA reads TGTGCCAGCTCACCTCAGTACAATGAGCAGTTCTTC.

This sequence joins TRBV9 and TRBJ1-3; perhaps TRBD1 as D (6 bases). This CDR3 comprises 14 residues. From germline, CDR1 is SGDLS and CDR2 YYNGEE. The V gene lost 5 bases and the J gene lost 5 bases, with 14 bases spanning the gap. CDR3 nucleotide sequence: TGTGCCAGCAGTGAGGACAGCTACAGAAACACCATATATTTT. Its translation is CASSEDSYRNTIYF. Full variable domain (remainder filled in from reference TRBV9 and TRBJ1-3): DSGVTQTPKHLITATGQRVTLRCSPRSGDLSVYWYQQSLDQGLQFLIQYYNGEERAKGNILERFSAQQFPDLHSELNLSSLELGDSALYFCASSEDSYRNTIYFGEGSWLTVV.

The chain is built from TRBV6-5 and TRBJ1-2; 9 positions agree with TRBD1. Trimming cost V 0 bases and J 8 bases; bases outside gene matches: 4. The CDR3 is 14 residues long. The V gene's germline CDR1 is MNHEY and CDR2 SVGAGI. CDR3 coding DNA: TGTGCCAGCAGTTACTCCCACAGGGGGCGAGGCTACACCTTC. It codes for CASSYSHRGRGYTF.

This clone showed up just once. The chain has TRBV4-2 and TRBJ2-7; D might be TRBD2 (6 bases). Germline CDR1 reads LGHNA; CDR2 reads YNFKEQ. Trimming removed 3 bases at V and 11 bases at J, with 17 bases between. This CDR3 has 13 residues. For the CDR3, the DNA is TGTGCCAGCAGCCAGGCCCCCCCGGGAGAGAAGTACTTC. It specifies CASSQAPPGEKYF.

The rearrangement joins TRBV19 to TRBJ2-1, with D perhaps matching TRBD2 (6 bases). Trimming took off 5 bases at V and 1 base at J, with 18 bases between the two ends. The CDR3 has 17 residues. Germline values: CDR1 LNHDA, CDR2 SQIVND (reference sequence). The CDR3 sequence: CASSARGPGVSYNEQFF. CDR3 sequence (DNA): TGTGCCAGTAGTGCAAGAGGCCCGGGGGTATCCTACAATGAGCAGTTCTTC.

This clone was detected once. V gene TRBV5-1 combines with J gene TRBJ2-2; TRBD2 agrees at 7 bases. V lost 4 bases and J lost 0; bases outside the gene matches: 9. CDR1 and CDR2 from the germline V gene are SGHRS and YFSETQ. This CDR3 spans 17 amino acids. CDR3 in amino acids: CASSPYGGGTNTGELFF. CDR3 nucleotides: TGCGCCAGCAGCCCCTATGGGGGGGGGACGAACACCGGGGAGCTGTTTTTT.

The CDR3 region is CASMGDRTNYGYTF. The CDR3 DNA is TGTGCCAGCATGGGGGACAGGACTAACTATGGCTACACCTTC. This chain joins TRBV5-6 and TRBJ1-2, with 8 bases matching TRBD1. V gave up 6 bases and J gave up 0 bases; unmatched junction bases: 4. In germline, CDR1 is SGHDT, CDR2 YYEEEE. This CDR3 is built from 14 residues.

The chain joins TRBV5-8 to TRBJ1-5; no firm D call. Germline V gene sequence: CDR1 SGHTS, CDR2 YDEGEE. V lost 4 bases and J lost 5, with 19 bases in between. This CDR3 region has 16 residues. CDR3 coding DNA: TGTGCCAGCAGCGCATCAGGATTTTTTGATTATCAGCCCCAGCATTTT. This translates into CASSASGFFDYQPQHF.

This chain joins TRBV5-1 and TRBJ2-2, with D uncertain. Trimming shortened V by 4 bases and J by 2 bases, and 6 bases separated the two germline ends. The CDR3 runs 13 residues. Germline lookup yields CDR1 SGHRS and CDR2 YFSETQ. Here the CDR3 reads CASSDGNTGELFF. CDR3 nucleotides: TGCGCCAGCAGCGATGGCAACACCGGGGAGCTGTTTTTT.

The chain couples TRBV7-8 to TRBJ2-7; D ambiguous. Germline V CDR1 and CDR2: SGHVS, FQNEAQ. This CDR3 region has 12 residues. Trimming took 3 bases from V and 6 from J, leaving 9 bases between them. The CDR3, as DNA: TGTGCCAGCAGCTTGAGTCGGTTCGAGCAGTACTTC. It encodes CASSLSRFEQYF.

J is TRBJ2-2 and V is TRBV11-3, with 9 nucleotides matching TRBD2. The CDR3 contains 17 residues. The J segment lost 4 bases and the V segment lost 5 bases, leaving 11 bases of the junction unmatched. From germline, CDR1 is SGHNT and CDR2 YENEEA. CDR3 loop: CASSPPGLAGSTGELFF. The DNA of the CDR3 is TGTGCCAGCAGCCCCCCAGGGCTAGCGGGGTCCACCGGGGAGCTGTTTTTT.

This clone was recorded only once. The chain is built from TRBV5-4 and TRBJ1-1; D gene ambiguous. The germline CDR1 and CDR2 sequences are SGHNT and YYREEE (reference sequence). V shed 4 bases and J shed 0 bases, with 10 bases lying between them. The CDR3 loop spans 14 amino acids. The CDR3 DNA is TGTGCCAGCAGCCCTGGTGCGGTGAACACTGAAGCTTTCTTT. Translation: CASSPGAVNTEAFF.

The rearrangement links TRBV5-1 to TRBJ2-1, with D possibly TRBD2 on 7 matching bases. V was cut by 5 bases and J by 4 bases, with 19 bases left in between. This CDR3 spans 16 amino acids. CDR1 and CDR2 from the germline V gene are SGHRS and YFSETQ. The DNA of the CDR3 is TGCGCCAGCAGTTCCCCGTGGGAGGGGGAATACAATGAGCAGTTCTTC. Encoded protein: CASSSPWEGEYNEQFF.

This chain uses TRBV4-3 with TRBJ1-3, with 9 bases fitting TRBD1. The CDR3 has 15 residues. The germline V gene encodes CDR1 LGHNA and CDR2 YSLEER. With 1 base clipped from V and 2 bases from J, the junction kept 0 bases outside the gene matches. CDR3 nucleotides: TGCGCCAGCAGCCAAGGGGACAGGGCTGGAAACACCATATATTTT. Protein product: CASSQGDRAGNTIYF.

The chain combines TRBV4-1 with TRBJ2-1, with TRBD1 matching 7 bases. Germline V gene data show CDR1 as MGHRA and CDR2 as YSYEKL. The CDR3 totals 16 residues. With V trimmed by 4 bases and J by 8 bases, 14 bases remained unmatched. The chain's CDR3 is CASSLPTGPRGYEQFF. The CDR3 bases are TGCGCCAGCAGCCTCCCGACAGGGCCCCGAGGCTATGAGCAGTTCTTC.

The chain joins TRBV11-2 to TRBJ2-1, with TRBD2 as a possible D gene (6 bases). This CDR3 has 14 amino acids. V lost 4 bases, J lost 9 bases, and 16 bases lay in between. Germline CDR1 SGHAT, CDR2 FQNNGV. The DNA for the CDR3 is TGTGCCAGCAGCTCCAATGGGGGGTTAGCTGAGCAGTTCTTC. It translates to CASSSNGGLAEQFF.

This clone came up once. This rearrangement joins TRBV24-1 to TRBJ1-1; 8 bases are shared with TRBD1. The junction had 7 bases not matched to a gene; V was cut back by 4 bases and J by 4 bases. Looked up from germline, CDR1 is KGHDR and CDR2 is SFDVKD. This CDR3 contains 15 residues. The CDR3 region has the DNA TGTGCCACCAGTGAATTATCCACAGGGGGCACTGAAGCTTTCTTT. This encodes CATSELSTGGTEAFF.

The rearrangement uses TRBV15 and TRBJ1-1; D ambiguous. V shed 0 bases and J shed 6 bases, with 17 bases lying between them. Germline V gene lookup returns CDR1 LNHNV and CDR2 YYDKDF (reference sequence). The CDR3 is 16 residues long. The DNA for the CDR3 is TGTGCCACCAGCAGAGATCCCGCGGATAGGAGGGCTGAAGCTTTCTTT. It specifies CATSRDPADRRAEAFF.

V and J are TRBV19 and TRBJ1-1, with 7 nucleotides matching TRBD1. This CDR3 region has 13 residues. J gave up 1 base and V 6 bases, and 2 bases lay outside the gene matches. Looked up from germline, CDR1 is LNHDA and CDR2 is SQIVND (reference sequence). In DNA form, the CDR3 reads TGTGCCAGTAGAGGACAGGCGAACACTGAAGCTTTCTTT. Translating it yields CASRGQANTEAFF.

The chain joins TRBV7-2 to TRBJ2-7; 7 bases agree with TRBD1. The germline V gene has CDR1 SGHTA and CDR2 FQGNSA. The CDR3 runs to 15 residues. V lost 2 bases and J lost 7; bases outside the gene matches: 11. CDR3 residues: CASSLSPLQGFEQYF. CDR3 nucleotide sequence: TGTGCCAGCAGCTTATCCCCCTTACAGGGGTTTGAGCAGTACTTC.